Below, 27 T cell receptor beta chains from the same sample are listed, as sequenced in a study of control samples from healthy donors and cancer patients. Data came from immunoSEQ multiplex PCR; TCRdb stores just in-frame clones and leaves some out. This table holds about 51,000 clones, roughly 80% found once. Sequenced material: blood. Source of these receptors: a man in his 70s in good health.

V is TRBV5-6 and J is TRBJ2-7; possibly TRBD1 or TRBD2 for D (6 bases each). The CDR3 totals 15 residues. Germline V CDR1 and CDR2: SGHDT, YYEEEE. Trimming stripped 2 bases from V and 3 bases from J, with 15 bases between. DNA for the CDR3: TGTGCCAGCAGCTTTAACGGGGGCGAAATCTACGAGCAGTACTTC. Protein sequence: CASSFNGGEIYEQYF.

The J gene is TRBJ1-5, the V gene TRBV7-8; maybe TRBD1 (5 bases). The CDR3 spans 14 residues. Looked up from germline, CDR1 is SGHVS and CDR2 is FQNEAQ. Trimming took off 8 bases at V and 4 bases at J, with 15 bases between the two ends. The CDR3 nucleotides read TGTGCCAGCCTGCAAACCACAGGAAATCAGCCCCAGCATTTT. The encoded protein is CASLQTTGNQPQHF.

Worth noting for this clone: Other DNA sequences in this specimen translate into the identical CDR3. CDR3 residues: CASSGGGQETQYF. The CDR3 DNA follows: TGTGCCAGCTCTGGCGGGGGCCAAGAGACCCAGTACTTC. The V and J genes are TRBV6-6 and TRBJ2-5; TRBD2 aligns across 7 bases. Trimming at V came to 8 bases and at J to 1 base, leaving 4 bases not matched to a gene. The germline CDR1 and CDR2 sequences are MNHNY and SVGAGI (reference sequence). This CDR3 region has 13 residues.

The chain links TRBV28 to TRBJ2-2; 8 positions agree with TRBD1. Germline CDR1 MDHEN, CDR2 SYDVKM. V lost 6 bases, J lost 3 bases, and 6 bases stayed unmatched. The length of the CDR3 is 15 residues. This CDR3 is CASRSGGADTGELFF. Written as DNA, the CDR3 is TGTGCCAGCAGATCAGGGGGCGCGGACACCGGGGAGCTGTTTTTT. The whole variable domain, remainder taken from reference TRBV28 and TRBJ2-2, is DVKVTQSSRYLVKRTGEKVFLECVQDMDHENMFWYRQDPGLGLRLIYFSYDVKMKEKGDIPEGYSVSREKKERFSLILESASTNQTSMYLCASRSGGADTGELFFGEGSRLTVL.

With respect to this clone: The same CDR3 also results from other DNA sequences found in this sample. The CDR3 protein is CASSPRTPYEQYF. The CDR3 DNA is TGTGCCAGCTCACCGAGAACGCCCTACGAGCAGTACTTC. J is TRBJ2-7 and V is TRBV18; no definite D call. The germline V gene encodes CDR1 KGHSH and CDR2 LQKENI. The length of the CDR3 is 13 residues. V was shortened by 3 bases and J by 2 bases, with 8 bases between the two germline ends.

The rearrangement links TRBV30 to TRBJ2-5, with D possibly matching TRBD1 (5 bases). The CDR3 is 13 amino acids. V lost 0 bases to trimming and J lost 7 bases, with 12 bases between them. The germline V gene has CDR1 GTSNPN and CDR2 SVGIG (reference sequence). CDR3 residues: CAWSVSQGGTQYF. The CDR3 region has the DNA TGTGCCTGGAGTGTTAGTCAGGGCGGGACCCAGTACTTC.

The rearrangement uses TRBV7-2 and TRBJ1-4, with TRBD1 matching over 9 bases. Germline V gives CDR1 SGHTA, CDR2 FQGNSA. This CDR3 contains 15 residues. V lost 4 bases to trimming and J lost 4 bases; unmatched junction nucleotides: 4. Written as DNA, the CDR3 is TGTGCCAGCAGCTCACAGGGGGCCGTTAATGAAAAACTGTTTTTT. The encoded protein is CASSSQGAVNEKLFF.

The chain employs TRBV18 and TRBJ1-1; D uncertain. Germline V gene data show CDR1 as KGHSH and CDR2 as LQKENI. Trimming shortened V by 2 bases and J by 2 bases, and 6 bases separated the two germline ends. There are 13 residues in the CDR3. This CDR3 reads CASSPDKNTEAFF. The CDR3 DNA is TGTGCCAGCTCACCAGACAAAAACACTGAAGCTTTCTTT.

For the CDR3, the DNA is TGCGCCAGCAGCACCGGGACAGGGGGCTCCTACGAGCAGTACTTC. Translated: CASSTGTGGSYEQYF. This rearrangement joins TRBV5-1 to TRBJ2-7; 11 bases map to TRBD1. The V segment lost 4 bases and the J segment 0 bases; nucleotides outside the gene matches: 3. Per germline, CDR1 SGHRS and CDR2 YFSETQ. This CDR3 region has 15 residues.

The rearrangement uses TRBV7-3 and TRBJ2-1, with D unresolved. This CDR3 spans 15 amino acids. Germline CDR1 is SGHTA and CDR2 is FQGTGA. Trimming left V 5 bases short and J 3 bases short, with 14 bases between. The CDR3 sequence is CASSPALSSYNEQFF. DNA of the CDR3: TGTGCCAGCAGCCCTGCGCTCAGCAGCTACAATGAGCAGTTCTTC.

The J gene is TRBJ2-3, the V gene TRBV28, with 12 positions matching TRBD2. The CDR3 runs to 18 residues. Germline V gene data show CDR1 as MDHEN and CDR2 as SYDVKM. V lost 0 bases, J lost 1 base, and 5 bases stayed unmatched. The CDR3, as DNA: TGTGCCAGCAGTTTATGGGCTAGCGGGGGGGCCGGCACAGATACGCAGTATTTT. Residues: CASSLWASGGAGTDTQYF.

The genes are TRBV28 and TRBJ2-2; 9 bases align to TRBD2. J was trimmed by 6 bases and V by 4 bases; bases with no gene match: 12. Germline V gene lookup returns CDR1 MDHEN and CDR2 SYDVKM. This CDR3 region has 17 residues. The CDR3 DNA follows: TGTGCCAGCAGTTCCAATGCGGCGGGGGGGCCCGCCGGGGAGCTGTTTTTT. This gives the protein CASSSNAAGGPAGELFF.

This chain links TRBV18 with TRBJ2-7, with TRBD1 as a possible D gene (5 bases). V lost 1 base, J lost 5 bases, and 12 bases lay in between. The CDR3 is 14 residues long. The V gene's germline CDR1 is KGHSH and CDR2 LQKENI. This CDR3 reads CASSPQYDRNEQYF. CDR3 in DNA: TGTGCCAGCTCACCACAATACGACAGAAACGAGCAGTACTTC.

Turning to this clone: Sequence at one end of the junction differs from germline and may be a read error. The rearrangement uses TRBV19 and TRBJ1-1, with D maybe TRBD1 (5 bases). Germline V lookup: CDR1 LNHDA, CDR2 SQIVND (reference sequence). CDR3 size: 13 residues. CDR3 sequence reads: CASSITGNNEAFF. Here the CDR3 DNA reads TGTGCCAGTAGTATTACAGGCAACAATGAAGCTTTCTTT.

The rearrangement links TRBV21-1 to TRBJ1-1. TRBV21-1 is noted as a pseudogene. This CDR3 is 14 amino acids long. CDR3 residues: CASSKGRGQTEAFF. The CDR3 DNA reads as TGTGCCAGCAGCAAAGGACGGGGGCAGACTGAAGCTTTCTTT.

This chain joins TRBV5-1 and TRBJ2-3; TRBD1 agrees at 9 bases. Germline V CDR1 and CDR2: SGHRS, YFSETQ. V was pared by 0 bases and J by 4 bases, with 0 bases of the junction left unmatched. The CDR3 runs to 14 residues. CDR3 loop: CASSLGTGADTQYF. The CDR3 region has the DNA TGCGCCAGCAGCTTGGGGACAGGGGCAGATACGCAGTATTTT. The full variable domain, its missing parts supplied by reference TRBV5-1 and TRBJ2-3, is KAGVTQTPRYLIKTRGQQVTLSCSPISGHRSVSWYQQTPGQGLQFLFEYFSETQRNKGNFPGRFSGRQFSNSRSEMNVSTLELGDSALYLCASSLGTGADTQYFGPGTRLTVL.

The J gene is TRBJ1-5, the V gene TRBV19; D unclear. The CDR3 is made up of 14 amino acids. The germline gives CDR1 LNHDA, CDR2 SQIVND (reference sequence). V lost 5 bases, J lost 0 bases, and 8 bases lay in between. CDR3 residues: CASSPNSSNQPQHF. The CDR3 DNA follows: TGTGCCAGTAGTCCCAACAGTAGCAATCAGCCCCAGCATTTT.

The genes are TRBV10-1 and TRBJ2-3; the D is unclear. Germline-derived CDR1 and CDR2 are WNHNN and SYGVQD (reference sequence). Trimming stripped 2 bases from V and 4 bases from J, with 7 bases between. The CDR3 sequence is 13 residues long. CDR3 protein: CASSEQRADTQYF. CDR3 sequence (DNA): TGCGCCAGCAGTGAGCAGCGAGCAGATACGCAGTATTTT.

The chain is built from TRBV18 and TRBJ2-5; D is undetermined. The CDR3 is 13 amino acids. The ends were cut back, 1 base at V and 5 bases at J, with 8 bases in the middle. The germline V gene has CDR1 KGHSH and CDR2 LQKENI. The CDR3 DNA sequence: TGTGCCAGCTCACCACGTTTGGAGGAGACCCAGTACTTC. Encoded protein: CASSPRLEETQYF.

This clone was counted a few times. This chain links TRBV5-4 with TRBJ1-1; D unresolved. Trimming shortened V by 1 base and J by 0 bases, and 10 bases separated the two germline ends. The length of the CDR3 is 15 residues. CDR1 is SGHNT, CDR2 YYREEE, per germline (reference sequence). DNA for the CDR3: TGTGCCAGCAGCTTGACAACCCTCATGAACACTGAAGCTTTCTTT. Translation gives CASSLTTLMNTEAFF.

This chain connects TRBV11-3 to TRBJ2-5, with D unresolved. The V gene's germline CDR1 is SGHNT and CDR2 YENEEA. The CDR3 extends over 13 amino acids. V lost 1 base to trimming and J lost 5 bases, with 8 bases between them. CDR3 bases: TGTGCCAGCAGCTTAGGACCCTCGGAGACCCAGTACTTC. Its protein is CASSLGPSETQYF.

The rearrangement links TRBV6-5 to TRBJ2-7, with 7 bases identical to TRBD2. Germline assignment: CDR1 MNHEY and CDR2 SVGAGI. J lost 0 bases, V lost 6 bases, and 8 bases had no gene match. This CDR3 has 15 residues. In DNA form, the CDR3 reads TGTGCCAGCAGAAGCTGGGGAGGGTTCTCCTACGAGCAGTACTTC. As protein: CASRSWGGFSYEQYF.

The V and J genes are TRBV5-1 and TRBJ1-2; D ambiguous. The CDR3 sequence is 13 residues long. CDR1 and CDR2 from the germline V gene are SGHRS and YFSETQ. V lost 2 bases to trimming and J lost 2 bases, with 7 bases between them. The CDR3 is CASSLQPNYGYTF. The CDR3 coding sequence is TGCGCCAGCAGCTTACAACCCAACTATGGCTACACCTTC. The complete variable domain, with remaining parts taken from reference TRBV5-1 and TRBJ1-2, reads KAGVTQTPRYLIKTRGQQVTLSCSPISGHRSVSWYQQTPGQGLQFLFEYFSETQRNKGNFPGRFSGRQFSNSRSEMNVSTLELGDSALYLCASSLQPNYGYTFGSGTRLTVV.

The V and J genes are TRBV2 and TRBJ1-4; possibly TRBD1 for D (5 bases). Germline lookup yields CDR1 SNHLY and CDR2 FYNNEI. The CDR3 contains 16 residues. Trimming cost V 7 bases and J 0 bases, with 15 bases left between them. CDR3 sequence: CASIRETAATNEKLFF. The CDR3 DNA reads TGTGCCAGCATAAGAGAGACAGCGGCAACTAATGAAAAACTGTTTTTT. Based on the CDR3 plus reference TRBV2 and TRBJ1-4, the full variable domain is EPEVTQTPSHQVTQMGQEVILRCVPISNHLYFYWYRQILGQKVEFLVSFYNNEISEKSEIFDDQFSVERPDGSNFTLKIRSTKLEDSAMYFCASIRETAATNEKLFFGSGTQLSVL.

A few counts support this clone. The chain is built from TRBV28 and TRBJ1-5, with 7 bases fitting TRBD1. The CDR3 length is 13 residues. Germline assignment: CDR1 MDHEN and CDR2 SYDVKM. The junction had 11 bases not matched to a gene; V was cut back by 6 bases and J by 12 bases. CDR3 amino acids: CASSHEGTAFQHF. DNA for the CDR3: TGTGCCAGCAGCCACGAGGGGACAGCTTTCCAGCATTTT.

V and J are TRBV19 and TRBJ2-6, with D hard to call. Germline V gene data show CDR1 as LNHDA and CDR2 as SQIVND (reference sequence). V was pared by 3 bases and J by 1 base, with 16 bases between. The CDR3 is 18 amino acids. The CDR3 coding sequence is TGTGCCAGTAGTATTATCCAGGCGGTATTATCTGGGGCCAACGTCCTGACTTTC. Translated: CASSIIQAVLSGANVLTF. Variable domain in full (rest from reference TRBV19 and TRBJ2-6): DGGITQSPKYLFRKEGQNVTLSCEQNLNHDAMYWYRQDPGQGLRLIYYSQIVNDFQKGDIAEGYSVSREKKESFPLTVTSAQKNPTAFYLCASSIIQAVLSGANVLTFGAGSRLTVL.

The rearrangement links TRBV3-1 (or the pseudogene TRBV3-2) to TRBJ2-3; D is possibly TRBD2 (6 bases). The CDR3 runs 15 residues. Trimming took 4 bases from V and 6 from J, leaving 17 bases between them. Germline CDR1 is LGHDT and CDR2 is YNNKEL (reference sequence). The DNA of the CDR3 is TGTGCCAGCAGCCCGACGGCTAGCGAGTCGGATACGCAGTATTTT. This gives the protein CASSPTASESDTQYF.